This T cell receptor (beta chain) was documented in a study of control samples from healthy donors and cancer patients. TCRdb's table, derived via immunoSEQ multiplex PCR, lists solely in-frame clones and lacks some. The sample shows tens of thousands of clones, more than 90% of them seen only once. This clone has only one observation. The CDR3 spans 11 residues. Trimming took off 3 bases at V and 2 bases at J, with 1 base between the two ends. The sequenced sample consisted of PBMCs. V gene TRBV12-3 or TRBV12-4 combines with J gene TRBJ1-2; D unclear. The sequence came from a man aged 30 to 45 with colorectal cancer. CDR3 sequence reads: CASSLNYGYTF. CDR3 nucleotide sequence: TGTGCCAGCAGTTTGAACTATGGCTACACCTTC.